This T cell receptor (beta chain) was identified during a study of cytomegalovirus exposure and HLA in healthy donors (dated by TCRdb to 2015 to 2018). Context from the whole study: According to an earlier analysis of several hundred of the donors, about 190 million T cells yielded some 110 million unique TCR beta sequences and 250 to 350 Gb of sequence data. A handful of DR-DQ haplotypes were treated as single units for association and clustering because of strong linkage in the cohort. All discovery cohort repertoires had been generated using a single sequencing platform. Approximately 300 gigabases of sequencing data and tens of millions of unique TCR sequences made up an early release that covered roughly 670 HLA-typed donors. Genome-wide SNP genotypes for about 65% of the 666 donors were used in a later genetic analysis, which treated that subset as a discovery cohort. The study used immunosequencing to profile the T cell repertoires of 600 to 850 subjects and linked those repertoires to cytomegalovirus serostatus. In a later analysis, previously published TCR beta repertoires from more than 500 donors were re-analyzed and high-resolution HLA genotyping was added so that TCR occurrence patterns could be studied. Typing coverage varied by locus: roughly 629-630 donors for A, B, C, DRB1 and DQB1; around 560 for DQA1; more than 600 for DPA1; roughly 450 for DPB1. On average, about 200,000 unique TCR beta nucleotide sequences were sequenced per donor among a few hundred genotyped donors of the cohort, with 15% to 20% of those sequences being non-productive. The study aimed to test whether signatures of past pathogen exposure could be identified by cataloging public T cell receptors. Alongside the repertoire data, information on donor age, sex, ethnicity and CMV serostatus was compiled. The later analysis used no new phenotypic data to find candidate immune exposures, relying instead on TCR beta sequences and their occurrence across donors. Along with the approximately 620-subject first cohort, a separate validation cohort of some 130 different subjects was used. HLA typing covered class I and class II loci at four-digit resolution. The study combined high-throughput TCR immunosequencing, statistical association of individual TCRs with disease status, and machine learning to predict cytomegalovirus infection status. Of the 300 to 500 genotyped donors, less than 85% were placed in the genetic ancestry cluster associated with self-reported Caucasian donors. An earlier analysis of around 580 of the donors used high-throughput TCR beta sequencing to judge whether each TCR beta V gene segment behaved as functional or pseudogenic.

General findings and caveats noted by the study authors: In a later analysis, HLA-associated TCR beta chains were found to be more clonally expanded and to have lower generation probabilities than equally common non-associated chains. According to the authors, the approach could potentially be generalized to other disease states and immunological phenotypes. In a later genetic analysis, a missense DCLRE1C variant was associated with V-gene and J-gene trimming of TCR beta chains, and the association was replicated in an independent cohort. In an earlier analysis of around 500 of the donors, most TCR beta V segments appeared in productive rearrangements about 90% or about 30% of the time, broadly matching IMGT annotations. The only immune exposure information available for the cohort was CMV serostatus. Some IMGT-functional V segments, including TRBV6-2 and TRBV6-3, could not be told apart with the 87-base-pair reads, so those segments were excluded. In both the original and validation cohorts, the classifier was reported to diagnose cytomegalovirus status with high specificity and sensitivity. Linkage disequilibrium might explain the correlated functional status among segregating V segments, but an unknown experimental factor could not be excluded. Because HLA typing was missing for some donors at each locus, association tests included only the typed subset. In this cohort, only TCR beta chains were sequenced, and detectable features were limited by the absence of alpha or paired-chain data. In a later analysis, the rate of TCR association differed among HLA loci, with DRB1 alleles having the most associated TCRs and HLA-C alleles having the fewest. In a later analysis, several top co-occurrence clusters were reported to appear linked to parvovirus B19, influenza, CMV and Epstein-Barr virus. A cluster of highly shared sequence variants was judged likely to represent a technical artifact of the sequencing pipeline. Strong co-occurrence of HLA alleles, especially DR and DQ, made assigning TCR associations to individual alleles difficult. In vitro tests confirmed that three of the cytomegalovirus-associated TCR beta chains recognize cytomegalovirus antigens. In a later analysis, most CMV-associated TCR beta chains were found to appear HLA-restricted, with HLA associations seemingly driven largely by CMV exposure. Most TCR sequences were seen in very few donors, while some public TCRs were found in many individuals. A total of roughly 160 TCR beta chains were listed by the study as associated with cytomegalovirus. Specific HLA alleles were associated with 15,000 to 20,000 TCR beta sequences at a false discovery rate of 0.05 in a later analysis. Roughly uniform sequencing depth across donors was assumed in presence/absence analyses, although this assumption may not hold. Some 15 rarely observed V segments, including chromosome 9 orphons, were excluded from the earlier analysis of 550 to 700 of the donors because counts were too low. A further reported finding was that TCR beta sequences accurately predicted the HLA-A and HLA-B alleles for most subjects in the first cohort. A later genetic analysis reported fewer N-insertions in productive TCRs among donors in an Asian-associated ancestry cluster than the roughly 700-donor mean.

The cohort comprised some 730 healthy bone marrow donors. All cohort members were sampled while nominally healthy, although unrecorded immune exposures were likely present. The donor tested CMV seropositive and was one of the 289 seropositive cohort members. Every donor gave a peripheral blood sample, and the peripheral blood mononuclear cells from that sample were used for TCR beta sequencing. The Qiagen DNeasy Blood Extraction Kit was used to extract genomic DNA from the blood cell samples. As encoded in the germline V gene, CDR1 is SGDLS while CDR2 is YYNGEE. Trimming takes 3 bases from V and 0 bases from J, and the germline ends sit 17 bases apart. The CDR3 goes from the cysteine to the phenylalanine over 17 residues. This entry keeps only the CDR3 DNA: 51 bases, framed from base 1. As for this clone: The antigen it recognizes is unknown. Per-base quality was not reported, and no clone a single base away is much larger than it.

Library construction relied on the immunoSEQ multiplex PCR assay. A mixture of 60 forward primers for TCR Vbeta segments and 13 reverse primers for TCR Jbeta segments was used in the multiplex PCR. Amplification of the CDR3 region of rearranged TCR beta genes was performed with a multiplex PCR assay on genomic DNA. The Illumina HiSeq System was used to sequence the amplified TCR beta libraries as 87-base-pair reads. From the authors' description of their analysis: A later analysis counted about 80 million unique TCR beta chains across the 690 or so repertoires, and roughly 11 million of these chains were shared by at least two donors. A nearest-neighbor algorithm error-corrected the raw reads and collapsed the reads into unique sequences, merging closely related sequences to remove PCR and sequencing errors. CDR3 sequences were aligned to IMGT reference sequences to assign V, D and J gene segments. Each retained sequence needed at least a six-nucleotide match to both a V gene segment and a J gene segment. A rearrangement counted as productive if the CDR3 had no stop codons and remained in frame with V and J, and every other rearrangement counted as non-productive. CDR3 was defined by IMGT convention, running from the second conserved V-encoded cysteine to the conserved J-encoded phenylalanine. In an earlier analysis of 587 of the donors, sequences lacking an unambiguous match to a single V gene segment were excluded. In an earlier analysis of approximately 610 of the donors, V segments were called functional above 56.7% productive rearrangements and were called segregating when the between-donor standard deviation exceeded 5%. To diagnose cytomegalovirus status from the catalog of TCR beta chain sequences, a statistical classification framework was built. A later analysis assigned V and J genes by comparing TCR nucleotide sequences with IMGT/GENE-DB human TR gene sequences. Using the TCRdist pipeline, a later analysis assigned CDR3 sequences along with most-parsimonious VDJ recombination scenarios. In a later analysis, each TCR beta chain was defined by its CDR3 amino acid sequence together with its V-gene family, and reads lacking a unique V-gene family were excluded. To address suspected cross-contamination and a sequencing artifact, a later analysis removed some 620 highly shared, low-generation-probability nucleotide sequences. A later analysis calculated a clonal expansion index for each public chain from normalized within-repertoire ranks of inferred template counts. In a later analysis, generation probabilities were computed using a VDJ recombination model fitted to out-of-frame rearrangements, and the results were checked against IGoR. In a later analysis, TCR-TCR, TCR-HLA and TCR-CMV co-occurrence was scored with hypergeometric tests, and a repertoire-size bias correction was applied to TCR pairs. A later analysis estimated false discovery rates by permuting HLA or CMV assignments 20 times. In a later analysis, co-occurring TCRs were grouped using DBSCAN, and TCRdist sequence similarity was added for clustering within HLA-allele-positive subsets. Repertoires with fewer than 30,000 or more than 120,000 public chains, plus five repertoires with anomalous nucleotide sharing, were excluded from co-occurrence clustering. TCRdb limited this immuneACCESS table to in-frame rearrangements with V and J called. A share of clones is missing; checked studies link under half to unresolved V genes, and the rest is unexplained. D and trimming were read from the DNA, whereas the V and J calls and clone size are those reported in that table. The sample contains some 190,000 clones, roughly 80% of them found a single time. Clones ranked in the top ten supply roughly 2.1% of the sample.

This chain joins TRBV9 to TRBJ2-3; the D gene is perhaps TRBD2, on 5 matching bases. This sequence originates from a young woman in good health and CMV-seropositive. The specimen was PBMCs. DNA sequence: TGTGCCAGCAGCGAATCCCTTACTAGAACTAGCACAGATACGCAGTATTTT. Translated, it gives CASSESLTRTSTDTQYF.